This T cell receptor beta chain appears in the sequencing data of a study of T-cell reconstitution after alpha-beta-depleted transplantation in children. Whole-study findings and limits: There were reportedly several hundred expanded graft clones from which alpha-beta T cells came about two months after transplant. Certain patients had high TCRbeta diversity at day 60, and it came from recipient T cells and thymic progenitors that survived. After one year, T-cell counts and TCRbeta diversity mostly came from new T cells.

As to this clonotype: Its antigen is not identified.

V was pared by 2 bases and J by 5 bases, with 10 bases between. CDR1 SGDLS and CDR2 YYNGEE come from the germline V gene. The CDR3 contains 13 residues. Library preparation (for TCRbeta) was performed with unique molecular identifiers. TCRdb re-called the PCR reads through MiXCR, storing one row per CDR3 protein. Of about 1,000,000 distinct CDR3 sequences listed, under 30% are singletons. This specimen consisted of PBMCs, mostly from graft donor cells, obtained 360 days after TCRalphabeta/CD19-depleted stem cell transplant. This receptor was identified in a boy less than two years old who had a stem cell transplant for SCID, so the T cells may come from the graft donor. The V call is TRBV9, the J call TRBJ2-5; D is perhaps TRBD1 (6 bases). The CDR3: CASSVEGHETQYF. DNA for the CDR3: TGTGCCAGCAGCGTCGAGGGACACGAGACCCAGTACTTC.